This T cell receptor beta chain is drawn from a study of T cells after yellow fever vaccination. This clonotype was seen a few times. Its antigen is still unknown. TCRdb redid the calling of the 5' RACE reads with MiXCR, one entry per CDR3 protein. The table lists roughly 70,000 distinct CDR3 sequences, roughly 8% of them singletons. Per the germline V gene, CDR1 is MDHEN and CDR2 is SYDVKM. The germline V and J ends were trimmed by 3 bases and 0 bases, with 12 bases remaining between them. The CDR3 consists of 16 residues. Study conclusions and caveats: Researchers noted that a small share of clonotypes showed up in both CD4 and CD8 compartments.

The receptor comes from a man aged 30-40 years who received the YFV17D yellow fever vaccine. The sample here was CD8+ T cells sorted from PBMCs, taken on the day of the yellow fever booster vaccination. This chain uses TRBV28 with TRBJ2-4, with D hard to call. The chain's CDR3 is CASSFFLEVAKNIQYF. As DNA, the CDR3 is TGTGCCAGCAGTTTCTTCTTAGAGGTAGCCAAAAACATTCAGTACTTC.